This paragraph reports one TCR beta chain. The antigen is unknown. The PCR had 60 Vbeta and 13 Jbeta primers. Sequencing was performed with immunoSEQ multiplex PCR; in TCRdb, only in-frame clones are kept and a portion is missing. The table has 100,000 to 150,000 clones, over 60% seen once. Everyone who donated was a healthy bone marrow donor. This record belongs to a study of cytomegalovirus exposure and HLA in healthy donors. Study context: HLA-typed donors contributed about 85 million unique TCRs, which were held in an early data release. Study-wide points: A cluster of highly shared sequence variants was likely a sequencing artifact.

The CDR3 has 16 residues. The germline gives CDR1 SEHNR, CDR2 FQNEAQ (reference sequence). J was trimmed by 4 bases and V by 1 base; bases with no gene match: 6. Sequencing input: PBMCs. The chain combines TRBV7-9 with TRBJ1-4; TRBD1 agrees at 7 bases. The receptor comes from a female donor in good health and CMV-seronegative. This chain's CDR3 is CASSLGDRAINEKLFF. The CDR3 nucleotides are TGTGCCAGCAGCTTAGGAGACAGGGCCATTAATGAAAAACTGTTTTTT. Filled out from reference TRBV7-9 and TRBJ1-4, the complete variable domain reads DTGVSQNPRHKITKRGQNVTFRCDPISEHNRLYWYRQTLGQGPEFLTYFQNEAQLEKSRLLSDRFSAERPKGSFSTLEIQRTEQGDSAMYLCASSLGDRAINEKLFFGSGTQLSVL.